A single T cell receptor (beta chain) is shown here with its context. Its antigen remains unidentified. Base quality data are lacking; no much larger clone is found one base away. These data are taken from a study of cytomegalovirus exposure and HLA in healthy donors (dated 2017 in TCRdb). Some background on the complete study: A later analysis indicated that the 90 to 150 validation repertoires were generated on the platform also employed for the approximately 690 repertoires of the first cohort. To predict cytomegalovirus infection status, the study brought together high-throughput TCR immunosequencing, statistical association of individual TCRs with disease status, and machine learning. Besides the first cohort of roughly 700 subjects, a separate validation cohort made up of 120 different subjects was used. The aim of the study was to test whether cataloging public T cell receptors could identify signatures of past pathogen exposure. Study-wide findings and limitations: A few of the identified cytomegalovirus-associated TCR beta chains were confirmed in vitro to be specific for cytomegalovirus antigens. The validation cohort had no HLA typing available for a later analysis, so co-occurrence within that cohort was assessed over all 120 or so repertoires. According to the authors, the approach could potentially be generalized to other disease states and immunological phenotypes. The classifier was reported to diagnose cytomegalovirus status with high specificity and sensitivity in both the original and validation cohorts. Subsequent analysis determined that TCRs grouped into clusters in the first cohort also showed a tendency toward co-occurrence across the roughly 120 validation repertoires, and approximately 94% of cluster scores exceeded 0. Most TCR sequences were observed very rarely across donors, whereas some public TCRs were present in many individuals. In the study, around 150 TCR beta chains were listed as associated with cytomegalovirus.

Libraries were built with the immunoSEQ multiplex PCR assay. The original methods were these. A statistical classification framework was built for diagnosing cytomegalovirus status from the catalog of TCR beta chain sequences. TCRdb re-hosts the immuneACCESS table, in-frame sequences only. Its copies lack some clones; in the studies checked, an unresolved V gene accounts for under half of them, and the cause for the rest is not known. The V and J calls and clone size were taken over from that table, and D and trimming were inferred from the DNA. Within this sample are 200,000 to 250,000 clones, with about 91% of them counted one time only. The ten most abundant clones make up 2.9% of the sample. From the cysteine through the phenylalanine, the CDR3 covers 13 amino acids. Of the read, only the CDR3 DNA is kept; its 39 bases are in frame from base 1. The V end loses 1 base and the J end loses 4 bases, and a stretch of 9 bases separates them. CDR1 and CDR2 were assigned from the germline V gene as SQVTM and ANQGSEA.

The donors belonged to the validation cohort of approximately 130 subjects, which was separate from the roughly 700-subject first cohort. This chain joins TRBV29-1 to TRBJ2-3, with the D gene uncertain. The sequence was obtained from a woman between 18 and 29 years old in good health and CMV-seronegative. Sequencing input: PBMCs. The nucleotide sequence reads TGCAGCGTTGAAGTCGCAGTGGCAGATACGCAGTATTTT. Its translation reads: CSVEVAVADTQYF.